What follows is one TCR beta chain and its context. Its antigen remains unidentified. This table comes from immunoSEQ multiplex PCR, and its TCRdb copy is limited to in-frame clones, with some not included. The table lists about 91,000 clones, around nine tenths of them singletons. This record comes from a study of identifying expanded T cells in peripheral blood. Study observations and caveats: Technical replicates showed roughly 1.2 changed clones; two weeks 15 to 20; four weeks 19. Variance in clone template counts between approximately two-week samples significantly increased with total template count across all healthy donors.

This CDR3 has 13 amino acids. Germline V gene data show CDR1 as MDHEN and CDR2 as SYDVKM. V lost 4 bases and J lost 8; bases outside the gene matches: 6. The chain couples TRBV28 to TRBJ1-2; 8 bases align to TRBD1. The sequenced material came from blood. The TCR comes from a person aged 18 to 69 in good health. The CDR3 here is CASSYGQGRGYTF. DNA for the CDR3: TGTGCCAGCAGTTACGGACAGGGAAGAGGCTACACCTTC.